This T cell receptor (beta chain) comes out of a study of shared clonotypes between healthy human individuals. Comments on this clone: As yet, its antigen is unknown.

Sequencing used immunoSEQ multiplex PCR; TCRdb keeps in-frame clones, though not all of them. The sample holds about 2.4 million clones, 80% to 95% seen once. Whole-study findings and limits: With a handful of donors compared, roughly 4.9% of naive CD4 clonotypes were shared.

The CDR3 length is 13 residues. Germline V gene lookup returns CDR1 GTSNPN and CDR2 SVGIG (reference sequence). The ends lost 5 bases at V and 7 bases at J; junction bases unmatched: 5. The investigators split CD4+ cells into a CD45RA+ naive subset and a CD45RA-negative memory subset. J is TRBJ1-5 and V is TRBV30; TRBD1 agrees at 10 bases. The specimen was naive CD4+ T cells from PBMCs. Subset: CD45RA+ positively selected. The receptor's source is a man aged 18 to 29 in good health. Some clones in this sample may be carry-over from other donors' samples. The CDR3 coding sequence is TGTGCCTGGGCACAGACAGGGGGCCAGCCCCAGCATTTT. Its protein product is CAWAQTGGQPQHF.